This T cell receptor (beta chain) was recorded in a study of cytomegalovirus exposure and HLA in healthy donors. Study details: Falling in the Caucasian-associated ancestry cluster were approximately 86% of 398 genotyped donors. Study-wide results and limits: According to an earlier analysis, most TCR beta V segments yielded productive rearrangements about 87% or about 30% of the time. Association with HLA alleles at 0.05 false discovery rate was found for 15,000 to 20,000 TCR beta sequences in a later analysis.

This clone came up once. As yet, its antigen is unknown. Both 60 Vbeta primers and 13 Jbeta primers went into the PCR. The method was immunoSEQ multiplex PCR; TCRdb's version includes in-frame clones alone and lacks a portion of them. In the table there are 200,000 to 250,000 clones, approximately 82% of which are singletons. From germline, CDR1 is LNHDA and CDR2 SQIVND (reference sequence). The CDR3 sequence is 15 residues long. V lost 1 base to trimming and J lost 3 bases, with 13 bases between them. Sequencing was performed on PBMCs. This chain links TRBV19 with TRBJ2-7; the D gene is possibly TRBD2 (6 bases). This TCR derives from a man aged 18-30 years in good health and CMV-seronegative. CDR3 residues: CASSIAGDSNYEQYF. CDR3 in DNA: TGTGCCAGTAGTATAGCGGGGGACTCGAACTACGAGCAGTACTTC.